This T cell receptor beta chain comes out of a study of T cell changes during pregnancy in multiple sclerosis. The method was immunoSEQ multiplex PCR; TCRdb's version includes in-frame clones alone and lacks a portion of them. This sample yields roughly 61,000 clones, of which under 95% are seen a single time; about 3.1% belongs to the top ten. Germline V CDR1 and CDR2: MNHNS, SASEGT. V was pared by 3 bases and J by 6 bases, with 12 bases between. The CDR3 extends over 14 amino acids. Sequencing was performed on peripheral blood, taken in the first trimester of pregnancy. The clonotype was recovered from a female donor in good health, enrolled as a control in a pregnancy study. The chain has TRBV6-1 and TRBJ1-5; tentatively, D is TRBD1 (5 bases). CDR3 sequence reads: CASSETAWGQPQHF. The DNA of the CDR3 is TGTGCCAGCAGTGAGACAGCCTGGGGTCAGCCCCAGCATTTT.